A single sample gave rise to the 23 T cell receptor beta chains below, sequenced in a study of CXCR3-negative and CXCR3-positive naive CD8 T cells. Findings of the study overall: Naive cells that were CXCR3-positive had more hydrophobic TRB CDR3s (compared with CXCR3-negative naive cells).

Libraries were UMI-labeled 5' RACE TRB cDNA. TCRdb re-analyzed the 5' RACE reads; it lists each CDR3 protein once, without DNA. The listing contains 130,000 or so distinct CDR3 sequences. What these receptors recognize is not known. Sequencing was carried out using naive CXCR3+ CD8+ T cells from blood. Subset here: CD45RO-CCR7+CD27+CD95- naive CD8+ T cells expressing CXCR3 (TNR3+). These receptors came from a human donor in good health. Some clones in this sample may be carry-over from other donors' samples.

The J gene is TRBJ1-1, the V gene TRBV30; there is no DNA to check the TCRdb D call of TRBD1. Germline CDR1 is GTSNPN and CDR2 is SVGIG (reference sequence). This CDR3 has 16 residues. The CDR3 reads CAWSVDGGALNTEAFF. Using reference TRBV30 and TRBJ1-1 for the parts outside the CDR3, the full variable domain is SQTIHQWPATLVQPVGSPLSLECTVEGTSNPNLYWYRQAAGRGLQLLFYSVGIGQISSEVPQNLSASRPQDRQFILSSKKLLLSDSGFYLCAWSVDGGALNTEAFFGQGTRLTVV.

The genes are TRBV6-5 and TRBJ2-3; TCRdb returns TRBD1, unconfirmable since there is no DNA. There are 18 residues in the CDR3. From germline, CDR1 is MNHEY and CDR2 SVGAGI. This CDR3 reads CASSYSGNRGISTDTQYF.

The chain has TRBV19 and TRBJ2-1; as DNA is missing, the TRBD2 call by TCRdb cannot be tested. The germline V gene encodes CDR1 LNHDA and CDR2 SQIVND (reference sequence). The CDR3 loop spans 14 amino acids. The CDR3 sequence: CASSIGSAGGSQFF.

The CDR3 sequence is CASSYSIYLHQETQYF. The chain carries TRBV6-5 and TRBJ2-5. In germline, CDR1 is MNHEY, CDR2 SVGAGI. This CDR3 has 16 amino acids.

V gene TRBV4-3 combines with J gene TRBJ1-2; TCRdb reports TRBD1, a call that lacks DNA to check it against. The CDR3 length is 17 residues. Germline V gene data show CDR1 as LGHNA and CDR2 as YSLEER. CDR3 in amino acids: CASSQGRAQGVSWGYTF.

CDR3 amino acids: CASQGQPKGNTEAFF. J is TRBJ1-1 and V is TRBV12-3 or TRBV12-4; the TCRdb call, TRBD1, lacks DNA for checking. The CDR3 consists of 15 residues.

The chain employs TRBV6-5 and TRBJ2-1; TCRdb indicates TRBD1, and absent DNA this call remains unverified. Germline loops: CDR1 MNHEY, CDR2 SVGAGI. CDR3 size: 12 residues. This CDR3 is CASSYSPGQQFF.

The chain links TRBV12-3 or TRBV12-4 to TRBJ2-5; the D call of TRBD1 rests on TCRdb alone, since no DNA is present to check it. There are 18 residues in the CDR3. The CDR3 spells CASSLRPGQGMFQETQYF.

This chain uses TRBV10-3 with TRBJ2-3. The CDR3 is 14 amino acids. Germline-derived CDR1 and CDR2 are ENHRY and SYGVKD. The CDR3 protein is CAISEVEITDTQYF.

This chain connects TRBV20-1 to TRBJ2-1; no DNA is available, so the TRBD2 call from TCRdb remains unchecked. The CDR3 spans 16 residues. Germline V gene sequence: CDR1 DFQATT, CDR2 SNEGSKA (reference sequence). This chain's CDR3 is CSARTSGSTSVNEQFF.

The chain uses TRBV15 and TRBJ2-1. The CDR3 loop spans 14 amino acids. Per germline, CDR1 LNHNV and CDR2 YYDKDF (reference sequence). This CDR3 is CATSRQNTDNEQFF.

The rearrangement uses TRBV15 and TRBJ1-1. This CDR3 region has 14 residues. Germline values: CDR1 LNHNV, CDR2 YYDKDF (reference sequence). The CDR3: CATSASQENTEAFF.

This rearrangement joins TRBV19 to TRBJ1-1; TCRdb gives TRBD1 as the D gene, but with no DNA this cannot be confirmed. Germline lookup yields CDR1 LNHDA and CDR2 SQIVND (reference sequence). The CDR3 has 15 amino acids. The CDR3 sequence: CASSMGQGLITEAFF.

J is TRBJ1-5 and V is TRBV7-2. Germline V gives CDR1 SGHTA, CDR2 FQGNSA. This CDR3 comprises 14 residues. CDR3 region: CASSLGVGDQPQHF.

This CDR3 is CSARDPTPRVRSYGYTF. The V call is TRBV20-1, the J call TRBJ1-2; TCRdb's assignment of TRBD1 cannot be checked, as there is no DNA. CDR1 is DFQATT and CDR2 is SNEGSKA in the germline V gene (reference sequence). This CDR3 is built from 17 residues.

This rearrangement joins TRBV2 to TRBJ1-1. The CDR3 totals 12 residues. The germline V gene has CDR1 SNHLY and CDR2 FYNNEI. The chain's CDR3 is CASSFRDSEAFF.

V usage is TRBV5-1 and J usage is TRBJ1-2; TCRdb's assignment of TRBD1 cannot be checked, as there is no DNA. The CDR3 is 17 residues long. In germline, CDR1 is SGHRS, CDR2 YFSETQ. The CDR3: CASSLAPYGDIVYGYTF.

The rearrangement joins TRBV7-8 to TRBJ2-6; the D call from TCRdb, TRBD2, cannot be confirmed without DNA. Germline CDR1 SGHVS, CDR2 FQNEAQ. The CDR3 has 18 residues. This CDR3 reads CASRQGWVAGAGANVLTF.

CDR3 loop: CASSQERPDLPYEQYF. The chain employs TRBV14 and TRBJ2-7. CDR1 is SGHDN and CDR2 is FVKESK in the germline V gene. This CDR3 has 16 residues. Looking up the rest from reference TRBV14 and TRBJ2-7 gives the full variable domain: EAGVTQFPSHSVIEKGQTVTLRCDPISGHDNLYWYRRVMGKEIKFLLHFVKESKQDESGMPNNRFLAERTGGTYSTLKVQPAELEDSGVYFCASSQERPDLPYEQYFGPGTRLTVT.

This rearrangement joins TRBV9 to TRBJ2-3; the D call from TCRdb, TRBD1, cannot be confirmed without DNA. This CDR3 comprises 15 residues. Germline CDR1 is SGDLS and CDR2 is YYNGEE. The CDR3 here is CASSVTGQGLDTQYF.

The CDR3 protein is CATSDADRWSETQYF. V and J are TRBV24-1 and TRBJ2-5; TCRdb designates TRBD1, a call that cannot be tested without DNA. The CDR3 loop spans 15 amino acids. Germline CDR1 and CDR2: KGHDR and SFDVKD.

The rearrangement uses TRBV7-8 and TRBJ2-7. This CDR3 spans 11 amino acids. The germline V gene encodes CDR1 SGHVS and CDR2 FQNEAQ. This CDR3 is CASSVSYEQYF.

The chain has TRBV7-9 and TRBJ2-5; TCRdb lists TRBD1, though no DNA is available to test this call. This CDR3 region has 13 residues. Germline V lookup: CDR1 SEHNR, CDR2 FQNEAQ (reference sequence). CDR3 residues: CASSGAGQETQYF. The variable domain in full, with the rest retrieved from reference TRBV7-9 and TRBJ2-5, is DTGVSQNPRHKITKRGQNVTFRCDPISEHNRLYWYRQTLGQGPEFLTYFQNEAQLEKSRLLSDRFSAERPKGSFSTLEIQRTEQGDSAMYLCASSGAGQETQYFGPGTRLLVL.